The 9 T cell receptor beta chains below come from one sample, sequenced in a study of blood T cell repertoires in COVID-19. Clones were read by immunoSEQ multiplex PCR, and TCRdb kept only the in-frame ones, dropping some. Of about 150,000 clones listed, over 80% were seen once; the top ten hold about 10%. The sequenced sample consisted of peripheral blood. Source of these receptors: a man between 60 and 75 years old with active or convalescent COVID-19.

The chain is built from TRBV6-5 and TRBJ2-1, with D possibly being TRBD2 (5 bases). The CDR3 is 14 amino acids. Between the trimmed V and J ends, which lost 6 bases and 9 bases, there was a span of 18 bases. The germline V gene has CDR1 MNHEY and CDR2 SVGAGI. The CDR3 DNA follows: TGTGCCAGCAGACCCGGACTGCAGGTGGGTGAGCAGTTCTTC. Protein product: CASRPGLQVGEQFF.

The V gene is TRBV2, the J gene TRBJ2-1; 11 bases match TRBD2. V dropped 7 bases and J dropped 6; count of bases not matched to a gene: 8. Germline V gives CDR1 SNHLY, CDR2 FYNNEI. This CDR3 region has 15 residues. The DNA of the CDR3 is TGTGCCAGCACCCCTAGCGGGAGGCCCCGCAATGAGCAGTTCTTC. Protein sequence: CASTPSGRPRNEQFF.

The chain couples TRBV18 to TRBJ2-2; TRBD1 matches 11 bases. Germline V gene data show CDR1 as KGHSH and CDR2 as LQKENI. Losses at the gene ends were 3 bases for V and 3 bases for J; bases not matched to a gene: 0. CDR3 size: 15 residues. CDR3 residues: CASSPGQGDTGELFF. CDR3 sequence (DNA): TGTGCCAGCTCACCGGGACAGGGGGACACCGGGGAGCTGTTTTTT.

The chain is built from TRBV20-1 and TRBJ2-3, with 11 bases identical to TRBD2. Germline CDR1 is DFQATT and CDR2 is SNEGSKA (reference sequence). V lost 3 bases, J lost 6 bases, and 8 bases stayed unmatched. This CDR3 region has 15 residues. CDR3 sequence reads: CSASATSGVGDTQYF. In nucleotides, the CDR3 is TGCAGTGCTAGTGCGACTAGCGGGGTGGGGGATACGCAGTATTTT.

As DNA, the CDR3 is TGTGCCAGCAGCTTCTCGACAGGCACCACAGATACGCAGTATTTT. The encoded protein is CASSFSTGTTDTQYF. The chain links TRBV11-2 to TRBJ2-3, with D perhaps TRBD1 (6 bases). The germline V gene has CDR1 SGHAT and CDR2 FQNNGV. V was cut by 3 bases and J by 2 bases, with 12 bases left in between. CDR3 length: 15 residues.

The J gene is TRBJ1-4, the V gene TRBV19; D gene unclear. The CDR3 extends over 13 amino acids. Per the germline V gene, CDR1 is LNHDA and CDR2 is SQIVND (reference sequence). Trimming pared 10 bases from V and 4 bases from J, leaving 13 bases between. The CDR3 loop reads CATNRRGNEKLFF. CDR3 nucleotide sequence: TGTGCCACCAATCGTCGCGGTAATGAAAAACTGTTTTTT.

The chain couples TRBV2 to TRBJ1-4; 7 nucleotides line up with TRBD1. Trimming cost V 4 bases and J 8 bases; bases outside gene matches: 7. The CDR3 sequence is 14 residues long. Per germline, CDR1 SNHLY and CDR2 FYNNEI. The CDR3 DNA follows: TGTGCCAGCAGTGGAGACAGGGATGGGGAAAAACTGTTTTTT. Protein: CASSGDRDGEKLFF.

The chain is built from TRBV5-5 and TRBJ1-1; no reliable D call. V lost 0 bases to trimming and J lost 0 bases, with 9 bases between them. Germline-derived CDR1 and CDR2 are SGHKS and YYEKEE (reference sequence). This CDR3 has 15 amino acids. This CDR3 is CASSLELMLNTEAFF. CDR3 DNA: TGTGCCAGCAGCTTGGAACTAATGTTGAACACTGAAGCTTTCTTT.

The chain carries TRBV5-6 and TRBJ1-4; 7 bases align to TRBD1. The junction had 17 bases not matched to a gene; V was cut back by 3 bases and J by 6 bases. The germline CDR1 and CDR2 sequences are SGHDT and YYEEEE. CDR3 length: 18 residues. The CDR3 is CASSSTGLFSTLDEKLFF. Here the CDR3 DNA reads TGTGCCAGCAGCTCGACAGGGCTATTCTCTACGTTAGATGAAAAACTGTTTTTT.